These 7 T cell receptor beta chains share one sample of origin, sequenced in a study of blood T cell repertoires in COVID-19. Measured with immunoSEQ multiplex PCR; TCRdb has only the in-frame clones, and not every one. The sample yields about 400,000 clones, 85% to 90% seen once. Input material: PBMCs or T cells enriched from blood (not recorded which). These receptor sequences come from a woman under 40 who had recovered from COVID-19.

As to this clone: Other DNA sequences in the sample encode the same CDR3. The chain uses TRBV29-1 and TRBJ2-3; perhaps TRBD1 as D (6 bases). The CDR3 is made up of 13 amino acids. V dropped 6 bases and J dropped 4 bases, with 14 bases sitting between them. CDR1 and CDR2 from the germline V gene are SQVTM and ANQGSEA. For the CDR3, the DNA is TGCAGCGTCGATTCAGGGGCCCCAGATACGCAGTATTTT. Encoded protein: CSVDSGAPDTQYF.

This clone came up once. The CDR3 nucleotides are TGTGCCAGCAGTATCAGACAGGACGGCGGCGATGGCTACACCTTC. Encoded protein: CASSIRQDGGDGYTF. The chain recombines TRBV27 with TRBJ1-2, with a weak D call TRBD1 (6 bases). The V gene lost 5 bases and the J gene lost 6 bases, with 19 bases spanning the gap. This CDR3 is built from 15 residues. Germline V gene data show CDR1 as MNHEY and CDR2 as SMNVEV (reference sequence).

The chain recombines TRBV7-9 with TRBJ1-2, with 10 bases that match TRBD1. CDR1 and CDR2 (germline): SEHNR, FQNEAQ (reference sequence). The ends lost 0 bases at V and 4 bases at J; junction bases unmatched: 5. The CDR3 length is 16 residues. CDR3 protein: CASSLARTGGSYGYTF. The DNA for the CDR3 is TGTGCCAGCAGCTTAGCGCGGACAGGGGGAAGCTATGGCTACACCTTC.

The chain couples TRBV19 to TRBJ1-5, with 7 bases identical to TRBD1. CDR1 is LNHDA and CDR2 is SQIVND in the germline V gene (reference sequence). The V segment lost 2 bases and the J segment 0 bases; nucleotides outside the gene matches: 4. There are 16 residues in the CDR3. Written as DNA, the CDR3 is TGTGCCAGTAGTATACAGGGGGGATATAGCAATCAGCCCCAGCATTTT. Its translation is CASSIQGGYSNQPQHF.

The rearrangement joins TRBV27 to TRBJ2-2, with 10 bases aligning to TRBD1. The CDR3 contains 13 residues. V lost 11 bases, J lost 6 bases, and 6 bases stayed unmatched. Germline V gives CDR1 MNHEY, CDR2 SMNVEV (reference sequence). The CDR3 DNA is TGTGCCGGTGGGACAGGGGCGTCCGGGGAGCTGTTTTTT. Translation gives CAGGTGASGELFF.

The V gene is TRBV28, the J gene TRBJ2-7; D gene ambiguous. Germline CDR1 is MDHEN and CDR2 is SYDVKM. Between the trimmed V and J ends, which lost 6 bases and 2 bases, there was a span of 20 bases. The CDR3 consists of 16 residues. CDR3 in amino acids: CASSLDLRTETYEQYF. The CDR3, as DNA: TGTGCCAGCAGCCTCGATTTAAGAACAGAGACCTACGAGCAGTACTTC.

In this sample, this clone turned up once. V is TRBV12-3 or TRBV12-4 and J is TRBJ1-1, with TRBD1 identical over 7 bases. The trim removed 7 bases at V and 9 bases at J, leaving 8 bases unmatched. The CDR3 is 12 amino acids. CDR3 sequence: CASNWTGLKAFF. CDR3 DNA: TGTGCCAGCAACTGGACAGGATTAAAAGCTTTCTTT.